The rows below give T cell receptor beta chains drawn from one sample of a study of molecular identifiers for immune sequencing clone quantification. TCRdb reprocessed the PCR reads with MiXCR, giving one entry per CDR3 protein. The table includes over 90,000 distinct CDR3 sequences, less than 35% detected once. The sample was naive CD8+ T cells from blood, with Jurkat cell RNA spiked in. The receptor set was obtained from a human donor in good health. Some libraries in this study had Jurkat cell RNA spiked in. Both conserved end residues are part of each CDR3. Fields, in order: V gene, J gene, clone size, D gene, CDR3 protein, CDR3 DNA. The D gene is left open where the match is weak. Expanded clones get a size class; other rows say once, few or many, or leave the size out.

>TRBV7-9|TRBJ2-3|many|.
CASSLGLFPDTQYF
TGTGCCAGCAGCTTGGGATTATTCCCAGATACGCAGTATTTT
>TRBV4-1|TRBJ2-7|.|TRBD1
CASSSDRGHEQYF
TGCGCCAGCAGCTCCGACAGGGGCCACGAGCAGTACTTC
>TRBV4-1|TRBJ2-7|.|.
CASSQVVPRGYYEQYF
TGCGCCAGCAGCCAAGTTGTGCCTCGGGGATACTACGAGCAGTACTTC
>TRBV6-5|TRBJ2-7|once|.
CACSYSEGNYEQYF
TGTGCCTGCAGTTACTCGGAAGGGAACTACGAGCAGTACTTC
>TRBV11-2|TRBJ2-7|once|TRBD1
CACSLGSGTGYEQYF
TGTGCCTGCAGCTTAGGCTCCGGGACAGGTTACGAGCAGTACTTC
>TRBV4-2|TRBJ2-1|few|.
CASSPPPYNEQFF
TGTGCCAGCAGCCCTCCCCCCTACAATGAGCAGTTCTTC
>TRBV4-1|TRBJ2-6|.|.
CASSLNPISGANVLTF
TGCGCCAGCAGCCTAAACCCGATATCTGGGGCCAACGTCCTGACTTTC
>TRBV6-5|TRBJ1-6|.|TRBD1
CASSKGTVSPLHF
TGTGCCAGCAGCAAAGGGACAGTCTCACCCCTCCACTTT
>TRBV6-2/TRBV6-3|TRBJ2-3|many|.
CASTRSPTDTQYF
TGTGCCAGCACTCGTTCGCCCACAGATACGCAGTATTTT
>TRBV7-9|TRBJ2-3|many|.
CASSSSSSPRPDTQYF
TGTGCCAGCAGCTCGTCCTCTAGTCCCAGGCCAGATACGCAGTATTTT
>TRBV28|TRBJ1-5|few|TRBD1
CAGSLGQGMQPQHF
TGTGCCGGCAGTTTGGGACAGGGCATGCAGCCCCAGCATTTT
>TRBV28|TRBJ2-1|few|.
CATHRRARVNEQFF
TGTGCCACCCACCGGAGGGCCCGGGTTAATGAGCAGTTCTTC
>TRBV27|TRBJ2-7|few|.
CASSSGASYEQYF
TGTGCCAGCAGTTCGGGGGCCTCCTACGAGCAGTACTTC
>TRBV7-8|TRBJ2-7|many|.
CASSLGSGYEQYF
TGTGCCAGCAGCTTGGGCTCAGGCTACGAGCAGTACTTC
>TRBV6-2/TRBV6-3|TRBJ1-6|.|.
CASSYSMGRDSPLHF
TGTGCCAGCAGTTACTCGATGGGGCGGGATTCACCCCTCCACTTT
>TRBV19|TRBJ2-2|many|.
CASSIVEDPTGELFF
TGTGCCAGTAGTATAGTGGAGGACCCCACCGGGGAGCTGTTTTTT
>TRBV6-5|TRBJ2-3|.|TRBD2
CASRALGGSLVDTLYF
TGTGCCAGCAGGGCCCTGGGCGGGAGTTTGGTAGATACGCTGTATTTT
>TRBV3-1|TRBJ2-7|few|.
CASSQSGEQYF
TGTGCCAGCAGCCAGAGCGGGGAGCAGTACTTC
>TRBV5-6|TRBJ1-5|few|.
CASSFGTLIQPQHF
TGTGCCAGCAGCTTCGGGACACTTATCCAGCCCCAGCATTTT
>TRBV6-5|TRBJ1-4|.|.
CACSRRGEARNEKLFF
TGTGCCTGCAGCAGACGAGGGGAGGCCCGTAATGAAAAACTGTTTTTT
>TRBV4-3|TRBJ2-7|.|TRBD1
CASSQGGQAYEQYF
TGCGCCAGCAGCCAAGGGGGACAGGCCTACGAGCAGTACTTC
>TRBV9|TRBJ2-7|.|.
CASSEGAFSYEQYF
TGTGCCAGCAGTGAGGGCGCTTTCTCCTACGAGCAGTACTTC
>TRBV9|TRBJ2-3|.|TRBD2
CASSDWEGPDTQYF
TGTGCCAGCAGCGACTGGGAGGGCCCAGATACGCAGTATTTT
>TRBV19|TRBJ2-2|.|.
CASKDIHTGELFF
TGCGCCAGTAAAGACATACACACCGGGGAGCTGTTTTTT
>TRBV7-9|TRBJ2-7|.|.
CASRGTPAGEQYF
TGTGCCAGCCGGGGGACACCGGCGGGCGAGCAGTACTTC
>TRBV16|TRBJ1-1|.|TRBD1
CASSHPGRGRDTEAFF
TGTGCCAGCAGCCACCCCGGTAGGGGGCGGGACACTGAAGCTTTCTTT
>TRBV6-2/TRBV6-3|TRBJ1-5|.|.
CASSRGLGARPQHF
TGTGCCAGCAGTAGGGGACTGGGGGCGAGGCCCCAGCATTTT
>TRBV20-1|TRBJ2-3|few|.
CSARDQWGGADTQYF
TGCAGTGCTAGAGATCAATGGGGGGGCGCAGATACGCAGTATTTT
>TRBV7-7|TRBJ2-1|.|.
CASSTVQGGEQIF
TGTGCTAGCAGCACGGTCCAGGGCGGTGAGCAGATCTTC
>TRBV28|TRBJ2-1|few|.
CASSIPGTPYNEQFF
TGTGCCAGCAGTATACCCGGGACTCCCTACAATGAGCAGTTCTTC
>TRBV20-1|TRBJ2-2|.|.
CAANTGELFF
TGCGCCGCGAACACCGGGGAGCTGTTTTTT
>TRBV29-1|TRBJ2-7|.|.
CSVGGLRGVDEQYF
TGCAGCGTAGGAGGACTCAGGGGTGTGGACGAGCAGTACTTC
>TRBV29-1|TRBJ1-2|few|.
CSVENGGSNYGYTF
TGCAGCGTTGAAAATGGCGGGTCTAACTATGGCTACACCTTC
>TRBV11-2|TRBJ2-1|.|.
CASSSNPRNEQFF
TGTGCCAGCAGCTCAAACCCACGGAATGAGCAGTTCTTC
>TRBV5-1|TRBJ2-7|.|.
CASSFGGGTYEQYF
TGCGCCAGCAGCTTTGGTGGGGGGACCTACGAGCAGTACTTC
>TRBV4-3|TRBJ2-1|.|.
CASSQDSPPSEGYNEQFF
TGCGCCAGCAGCCAAGATTCCCCCCCGTCCGAGGGCTACAATGAGCAGTTCTTC
>TRBV21-1|TRBJ2-6|few|.
CASSTPELCSGANVLTF
TGTGCCAGCAGCACGCCGGAGCTATGTTCTGGGGCCAACGTCCTGACTTTC
>TRBV2|TRBJ2-7|.|.
CASADRRYEQYF
TGTGCCAGCGCCGACAGGCGCTACGAGCAGTACTTC
>TRBV12-3/TRBV12-4|TRBJ1-2|.|.
CASSSSGFRGYTF
TGTGCCAGCAGTTCATCGGGGTTTAGGGGCTACACCTTC
>TRBV6-5|TRBJ2-3|many|.
CASSTGPSSDTQYF
TGTGCCAGCAGTACCGGACCCTCGTCGGATACGCAGTATTTT
>TRBV7-2|TRBJ1-1|few|.
CASSSTERYYTEVFF
TGTGCCAGCAGCTCCACGGAGCGCTACTACACTGAAGTTTTCTTT
>TRBV7-7|TRBJ2-1|.|TRBD2
CASSLGLAGEFNEQFF
TGTGCTAGCAGCTTAGGGCTAGCGGGAGAGTTCAATGAGCAGTTCTTC
>TRBV27|TRBJ2-3|.|.
CASSPLERPASTDTQYF
TGTGCCAGCAGTCCCTTAGAGAGGCCGGCGAGCACAGATACGCAGTATTTT
>TRBV24-1|TRBJ2-7|.|.
CATSDLESEQYF
TGTGCCACCAGTGATTTAGAGTCCGAGCAGTACTTC
>TRBV5-3|TRBJ2-1|.|TRBD1
CAGSLTGDEQFF
TGTGCCGGCAGCTTGACAGGGGATGAGCAGTTCTTC
>TRBV28|TRBJ2-1|many|TRBD1
CASSPPGDSVYNEQFF
TGTGCCAGCAGCCCACCAGGGGACAGTGTATACAATGAGCAGTTCTTC
>TRBV3-1|TRBJ1-5|.|.
CASSHGRGLSSQPQHF
TGTGCCAGCAGCCACGGTCGGGGACTTAGCAGTCAGCCCCAGCATTTT
>TRBV9|TRBJ2-5|many|.
CASSPGSGNQETQYF
TGTGCCAGCAGCCCAGGTAGCGGCAACCAAGAGACCCAGTACTTC
>TRBV5-1|TRBJ1-1|.|.
CASSLFDGFGTEAFF
TGCGCCAGCAGCTTATTCGATGGATTTGGGACTGAAGCTTTCTTT
>TRBV4-2|TRBJ2-7|.|TRBD2
CASSRPTSGDGDEQYF
TGTGCCAGCAGCCGCCCAACTAGCGGGGATGGAGACGAGCAGTACTTC
>TRBV5-4|TRBJ2-7|.|.
CASSFGAYEQYF
TGTGCCAGCAGCTTCGGAGCGTACGAGCAGTACTTC